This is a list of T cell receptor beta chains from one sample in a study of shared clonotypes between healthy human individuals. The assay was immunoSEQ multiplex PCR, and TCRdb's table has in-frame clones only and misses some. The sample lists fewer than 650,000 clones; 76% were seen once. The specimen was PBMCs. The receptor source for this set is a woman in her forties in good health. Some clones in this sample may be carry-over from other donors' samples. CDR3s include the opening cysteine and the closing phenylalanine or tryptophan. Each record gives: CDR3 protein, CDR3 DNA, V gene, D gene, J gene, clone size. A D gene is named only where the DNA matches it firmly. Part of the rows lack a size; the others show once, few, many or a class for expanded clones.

CASSIRDGYDEQYF | TGTGCCAGTAGTATCAGGGACGGGTACGACGAGCAGTACTTC | TRBV19 | - | TRBJ2-7 | -
CASSSGTSGTGELFF | TGTGCCAGCAGCTCCGGGACTAGTGGTACCGGGGAGCTGTTTTTT | TRBV5-4 | TRBD2 | TRBJ2-2 | -
CATGGRNEKLVF | TGTGCCACCGGGGGGCGAAATGAAAAACTGGTTTTT | TRBV15 | - | TRBJ1-4 | -
CASSWEQGISNQPQHF | TGTGCCAGCAGCTGGGAACAGGGAATTAGCAATCAGCCCCAGCATTTT | TRBV7-8 | - | TRBJ1-5 | -
CASSPRLAGPYEQYF | TGTGCCAGCTCACCACGACTAGCGGGTCCCTACGAGCAGTACTTC | TRBV18 | TRBD2 | TRBJ2-7 | -
CASSGHNTGELFF | TGTGCCAGCAGTGGACACAACACCGGGGAGCTGTTTTTT | TRBV6-1 | - | TRBJ2-2 | -
CAWRSGGDYGYTF | TGTGCCTGGAGATCAGGGGGGGACTATGGCTACACCTTC | TRBV30 | TRBD1 | TRBJ1-2 | few
CASSQDLVLRSPLHF | TGCGCCAGCAGCCAAGATCTGGTTTTACGTTCACCCCTCCACTTT | TRBV4-1 | - | TRBJ1-6 | once
CASSGQGRDTEAFF | TGTGCCAGCAGTGGACAGGGGAGGGACACTGAAGCTTTCTTT | TRBV2 | TRBD1 | TRBJ1-1 | -
CASSLEGTDTQYF | TGTGCCAGCAGCTTAGAAGGGACAGATACGCAGTATTTT | TRBV11-3 | - | TRBJ2-3 | -
CASSVDSGKYNEQFF | TGTGCCAGCAGCGTTGATAGCGGGAAATACAATGAGCAGTTCTTC | TRBV11-2 | TRBD2 | TRBJ2-1 | -
CASSPSPTGGFVYGYTF | TGCGCCAGCAGCCCCTCTCCTACAGGGGGCTTCGTCTATGGCTACACCTTC | TRBV5-1 | TRBD1 | TRBJ1-2 | few
CASRSNRAYEQYF | TGTGCCAGCAGGAGTAACAGGGCCTACGAGCAGTACTTC | TRBV2 | - | TRBJ2-7 | -
CAITESSGPYEQYF | TGTGCCATCACCGAAAGTAGCGGCCCCTACGAGCAGTACTTC | TRBV10-3 | - | TRBJ2-7 | few
CASSLGPGAYNEQFF | TGTGCCAGCAGTCTCGGACCGGGAGCTTACAATGAGCAGTTCTTC | TRBV7-2 | - | TRBJ2-1 | -
CASSLAGGPYEQYF | TGCGCCAGCAGCTTGGCAGGGGGGCCTTACGAGCAGTACTTC | TRBV5-1 | - | TRBJ2-7 | -
CASSPGGRSYNEQFF | TGCGCCAGCAGCCCGGGAGGTCGCTCCTACAATGAGCAGTTCTTC | TRBV5-1 | TRBD2 | TRBJ2-1 | -
CASSLTGENYGYTF | TGTGCCAGCAGCTTGACAGGGGAGAACTATGGCTACACCTTC | TRBV7-9 | TRBD1 | TRBJ1-2 | -
CASGQRGYTDTQYF | TGTGCCAGCGGGCAGCGGGGATACACAGATACGCAGTATTTT | TRBV28 | TRBD2 | TRBJ2-3 | -
CASSERQGNYEQYF | TGTGCCAGCAGCGAAAGACAGGGGAACTACGAGCAGTACTTC | TRBV7-7 | TRBD1 | TRBJ2-7 | -
CASGLVLADPPGELFF | TGTGCTAGTGGTTTGGTACTAGCGGACCCTCCCGGGGAGCTGTTTTTT | TRBV12-5 | TRBD2 | TRBJ2-2 | -
CASSRSDRGRQETQYF | TGTGCCAGCAGCCGAAGTGACAGGGGGCGACAAGAGACCCAGTACTTC | TRBV7-9 | TRBD1 | TRBJ2-5 | -
CASSPWTSGRGDEQYF | TGTGCCAGCAGCCCTTGGACTAGCGGGAGGGGTGACGAGCAGTACTTC | TRBV4-2 | TRBD2 | TRBJ2-7 | -